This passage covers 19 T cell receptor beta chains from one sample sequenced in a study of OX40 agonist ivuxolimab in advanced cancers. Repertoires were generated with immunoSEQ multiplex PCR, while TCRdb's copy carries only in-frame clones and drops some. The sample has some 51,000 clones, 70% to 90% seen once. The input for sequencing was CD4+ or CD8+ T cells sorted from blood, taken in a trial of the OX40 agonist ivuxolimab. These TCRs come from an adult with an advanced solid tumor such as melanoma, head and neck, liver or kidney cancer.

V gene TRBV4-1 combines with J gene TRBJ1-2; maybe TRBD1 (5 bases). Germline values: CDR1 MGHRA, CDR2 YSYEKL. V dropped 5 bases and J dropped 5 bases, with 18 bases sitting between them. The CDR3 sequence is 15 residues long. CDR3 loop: CASSIQEGSGYGYTF. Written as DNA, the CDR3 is TGCGCCAGCAGCATACAGGAGGGCTCGGGTTATGGCTACACCTTC.

The CDR3 reads CASSLSLGGETEQYF. In DNA, the CDR3 is TGTGCCAGCAGCTTAAGTCTGGGGGGAGAAACCGAGCAGTACTTC. V is TRBV7-6 and J is TRBJ2-7; TRBD2 might be the D (6 bases). Germline V gives CDR1 SGHVS, CDR2 FNYEAQ. Trimming stripped 2 bases from V and 6 bases from J, with 17 bases between. This CDR3 comprises 15 residues.

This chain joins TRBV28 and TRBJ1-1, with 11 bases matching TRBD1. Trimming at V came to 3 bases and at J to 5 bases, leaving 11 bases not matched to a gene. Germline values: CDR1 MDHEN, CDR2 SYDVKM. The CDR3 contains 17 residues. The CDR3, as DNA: TGTGCCAGCAGTTTCCCGCCCTGGACAGGGGGCTATACTGAAGCTTTCTTT. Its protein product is CASSFPPWTGGYTEAFF.

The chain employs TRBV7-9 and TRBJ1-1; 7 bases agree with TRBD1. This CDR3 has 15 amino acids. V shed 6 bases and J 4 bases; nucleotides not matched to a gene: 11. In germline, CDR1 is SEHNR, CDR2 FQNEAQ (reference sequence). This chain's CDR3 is CASRATGEASTEAFF. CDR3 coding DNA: TGTGCCAGCAGAGCTACAGGGGAAGCGAGCACTGAAGCTTTCTTT.

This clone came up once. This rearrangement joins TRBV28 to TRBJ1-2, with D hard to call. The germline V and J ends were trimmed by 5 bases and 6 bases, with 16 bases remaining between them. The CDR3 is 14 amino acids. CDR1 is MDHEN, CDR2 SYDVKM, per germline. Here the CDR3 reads CASSLRAFLHGYTF. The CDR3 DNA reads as TGTGCCAGCAGTCTCCGGGCTTTCCTCCATGGCTACACCTTC.

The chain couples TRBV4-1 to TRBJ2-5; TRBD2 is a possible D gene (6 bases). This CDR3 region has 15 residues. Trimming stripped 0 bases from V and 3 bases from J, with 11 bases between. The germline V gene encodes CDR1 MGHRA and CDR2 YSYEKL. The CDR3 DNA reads TGCGCCAGCAGCCAAGATCCCCCGGGGGAAGAGACCCAGTACTTC. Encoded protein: CASSQDPPGEETQYF.

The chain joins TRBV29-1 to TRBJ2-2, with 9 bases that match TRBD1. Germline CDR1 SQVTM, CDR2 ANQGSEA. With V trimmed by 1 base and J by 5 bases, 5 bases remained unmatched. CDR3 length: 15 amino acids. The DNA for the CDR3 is TGCAGCGTTGAAGCTGACAGGGGGGGGACCGGGGAGCTGTTTTTT. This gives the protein CSVEADRGGTGELFF.

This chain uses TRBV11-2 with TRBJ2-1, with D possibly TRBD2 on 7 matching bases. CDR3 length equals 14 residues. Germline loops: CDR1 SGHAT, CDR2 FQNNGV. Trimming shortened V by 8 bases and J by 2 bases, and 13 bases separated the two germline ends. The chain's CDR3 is CASWKGGAYNEQFF. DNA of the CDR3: TGTGCCAGCTGGAAGGGGGGGGCCTACAATGAGCAGTTCTTC.

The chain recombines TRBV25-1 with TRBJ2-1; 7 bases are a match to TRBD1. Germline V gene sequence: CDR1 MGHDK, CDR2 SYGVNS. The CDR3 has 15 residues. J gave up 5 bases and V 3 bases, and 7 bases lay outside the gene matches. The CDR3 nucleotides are TGTGCCAGCAGTGAGCAGGGGGAAGGTGACAATGAGCAGTTCTTC. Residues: CASSEQGEGDNEQFF.

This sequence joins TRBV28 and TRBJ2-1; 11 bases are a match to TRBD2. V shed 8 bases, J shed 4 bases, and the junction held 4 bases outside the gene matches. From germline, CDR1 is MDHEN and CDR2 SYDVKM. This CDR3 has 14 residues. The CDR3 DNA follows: TGTGCCAGCGGGGGACTAGCGGCTTACAATGAGCAGTTCTTC. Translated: CASGGLAAYNEQFF.

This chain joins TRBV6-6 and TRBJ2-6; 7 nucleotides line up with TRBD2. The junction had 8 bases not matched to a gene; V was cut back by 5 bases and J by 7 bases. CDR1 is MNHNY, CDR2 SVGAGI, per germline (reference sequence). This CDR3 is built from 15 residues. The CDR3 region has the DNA TGTGCCAGCAGTCCGGAACCGGGAGGCGCCAACGTCCTGACTTTC. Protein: CASSPEPGGANVLTF.

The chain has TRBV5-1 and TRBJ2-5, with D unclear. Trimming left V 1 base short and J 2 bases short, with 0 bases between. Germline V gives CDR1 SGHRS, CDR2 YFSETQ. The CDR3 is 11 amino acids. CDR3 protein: CASSLQETQYF. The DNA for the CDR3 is TGCGCCAGCAGCTTGCAAGAGACCCAGTACTTC.

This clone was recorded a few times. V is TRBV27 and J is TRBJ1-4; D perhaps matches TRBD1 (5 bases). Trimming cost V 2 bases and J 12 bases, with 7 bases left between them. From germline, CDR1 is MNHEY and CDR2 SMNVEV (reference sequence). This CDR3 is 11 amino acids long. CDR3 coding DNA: TGTGCCAGCAGTTTAGGACACGAACTGTTTTTT. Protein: CASSLGHELFF.

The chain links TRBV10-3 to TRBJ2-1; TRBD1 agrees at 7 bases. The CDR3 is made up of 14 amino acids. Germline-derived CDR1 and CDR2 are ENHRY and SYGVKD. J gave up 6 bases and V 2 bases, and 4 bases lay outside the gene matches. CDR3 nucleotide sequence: TGTGCCATCAGTGAGGGGGACAGTTTCAATGAGCAGTTCTTC. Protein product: CAISEGDSFNEQFF.

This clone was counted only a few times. CDR3 region: CSVEGGNTEAFF. CDR3 sequence (DNA): TGCAGCGTTGAAGGGGGAAACACTGAAGCTTTCTTT. The rearrangement joins TRBV29-1 to TRBJ1-1, with unresolved D. This CDR3 has 12 amino acids. Per the germline V gene, CDR1 is SQVTM and CDR2 is ANQGSEA. V dropped 1 base and J dropped 2 bases, with 5 bases sitting between them.

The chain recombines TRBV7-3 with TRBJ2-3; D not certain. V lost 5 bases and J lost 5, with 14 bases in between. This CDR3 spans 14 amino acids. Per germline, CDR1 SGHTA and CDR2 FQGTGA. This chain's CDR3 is CASSPMGVGDTQYF. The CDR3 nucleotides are TGTGCCAGCAGCCCCATGGGCGTCGGAGATACGCAGTATTTT.

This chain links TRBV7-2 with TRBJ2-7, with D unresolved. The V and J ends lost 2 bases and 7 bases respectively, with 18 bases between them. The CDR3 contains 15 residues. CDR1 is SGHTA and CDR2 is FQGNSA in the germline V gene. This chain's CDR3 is CASSLLTSGPREQYF. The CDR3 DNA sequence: TGTGCCAGCAGCTTACTGACCTCTGGACCGCGGGAGCAGTACTTC.

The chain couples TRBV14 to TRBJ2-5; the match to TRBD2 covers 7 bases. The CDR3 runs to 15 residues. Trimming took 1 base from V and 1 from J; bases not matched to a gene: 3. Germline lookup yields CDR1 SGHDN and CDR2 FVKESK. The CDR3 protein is CASSQAASGQETQYF. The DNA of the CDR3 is TGTGCCAGCAGCCAAGCCGCTAGCGGCCAAGAGACCCAGTACTTC.

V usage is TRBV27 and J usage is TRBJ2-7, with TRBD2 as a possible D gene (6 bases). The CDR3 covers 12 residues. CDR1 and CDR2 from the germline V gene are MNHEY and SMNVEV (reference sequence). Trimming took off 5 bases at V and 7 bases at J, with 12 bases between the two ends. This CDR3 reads CASSVGTREQYF. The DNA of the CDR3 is TGTGCCAGCAGTGTGGGGACTCGGGAGCAGTACTTC.